Listed below are T cell receptor beta chains from one sample, sequenced in a study of T-cell memory formation after mild COVID-19. TCRdb reprocessed the 5' RACE reads with MiXCR, giving one entry per CDR3 protein. Of fewer than 350,000 distinct CDR3 sequences listed, more than 13% are singletons. The sequenced sample was PBMCs or a T cell subset sorted from them (not recorded which). These receptors were taken from a man younger than 30 who had mild COVID-19 (a few samples of this study predate the infection). Cell type and time point are not known. The CDR3 runs from the conserved cysteine through the conserved F or W. A D gene is named only where the DNA matches it firmly.

V	J	D	CDR3
TRBV19	TRBJ2-1	TRBD2	CASSPLEAGGLYNEQFF
TRBV11-3	TRBJ2-1	TRBD2	CASSQSGGHNEQFF
TRBV20-1	TRBJ1-6	.	CSAPQILRRSPLHF
TRBV9	TRBJ2-1	TRBD1	CASSVEGIGGYEQFF
TRBV5-1	TRBJ2-1	.	CASSRGEYNEQFF
TRBV4-3	TRBJ1-2	.	CASSQGVAGGRGYTF
TRBV7-2	TRBJ2-5	TRBD2	CASGEAGGRETQYF
TRBV7-9	TRBJ2-4	.	CASSGAKNIQYF
TRBV6-2/TRBV6-3	TRBJ2-1	.	CASRRRDSRRGGNEQFF
TRBV4-2	TRBJ1-1	.	CASSSGRGTEAFF
TRBV7-8	TRBJ1-6	TRBD1	CASSFWLGTGNSPLHF
TRBV20-1	TRBJ1-6	.	CSAREGSAPLHF
TRBV7-3	TRBJ2-1	.	CASSLESDNEQFF
TRBV5-1	TRBJ2-2	.	CASSATDSRNTGELFF
TRBV4-1	TRBJ1-6	.	CASSQDASGYSPLHF
TRBV9	TRBJ2-5	.	CASSAAGETQYF
TRBV12-3/TRBV12-4	TRBJ1-5	TRBD1	CASTDTGGNQPQHF
TRBV30	TRBJ1-1	TRBD1	CAWSAQGGKAFF
TRBV10-3	TRBJ1-2	.	CAISDVGAPTHYGYTF
TRBV6-2/TRBV6-3	TRBJ1-6	.	CASSYTMGQHYNSPLHF
TRBV2	TRBJ2-3	.	CAIAAEYTDTQYF
TRBV9	TRBJ2-1	.	CASSAPKLGGSYNEQFF
TRBV4-3	TRBJ2-3	TRBD2	CASSQGRSSGSTDTQYF
TRBV4-2	TRBJ1-4	.	CASSQDDPTGSEKLFF
TRBV3-1	TRBJ2-3	.	CASSPQLVGDTKYF
TRBV19	TRBJ1-2	TRBD1	CASTGQGAAISNYGYTF
TRBV3-1	TRBJ2-3	TRBD2	CASSQPTSGAHGDTQYF
TRBV9	TRBJ2-7	.	CASSEKSDSLLSYEQYF
TRBV4-1	TRBJ2-7	TRBD1	CASSQEGQGLGEQYF
TRBV25-1	TRBJ2-3	.	CASSDPRADTQYF
TRBV25-1	TRBJ2-1	.	CASSVWDLRDYNEQFF
TRBV3-1	TRBJ1-6	.	CASSQVTADSPLHF
TRBV7-9	TRBJ2-7	.	CASSAGLPYEQYF
TRBV7-2	TRBJ2-1	.	CASSLARGRGSEQFF
TRBV14	TRBJ1-4	.	CASSQSNEKLFF
TRBV3-1	TRBJ2-5	.	CASSQDHSVEETQYF
TRBV4-3	TRBJ2-1	.	CASSQEGIFSYNEQFF
TRBV5-1	TRBJ1-1	.	CASTRDYSVNTEAFF
TRBV4-1	TRBJ2-5	TRBD2	CASSQDRAGGEETQYF
TRBV29-1	TRBJ1-5	.	CSVGGGEGQPQHF
TRBV7-2	TRBJ2-6	.	CASSSYSLGANVLTF